This T cell receptor (beta chain) emerged from a study of blood T cell repertoires in COVID-19 (dated by TCRdb to 2020 to 2021). Looking at the study overall: Samples covering the acute and convalescent phases of COVID-19 were provided by collaborators in the United States, Italy and Spain. The repertoires were released in a freely available public database intended as a resource for research on the immune response to SARS-CoV-2. Where available, HLA class I and class II types were obtained from metadata supplied by the sample provider rather than from assay-based typing. Nearly every sample came with metadata listing a de-identified subject ID, COVID-19 status, age in years and sex. Subjects who had been exposed to COVID-19, were actively infected with it, or had recovered from it provided the deeply sampled blood TCRbeta repertoires that made up the dataset. The samples were drawn from the first 160 participants of the ongoing ImmuneRACE study and from 1,254 subjects provided by 6 global collaborators. The prospective study material was composed of cDNA or gDNA derived from T cells, B-cell-depleted T cells, or PBMCs.

The collaborating institutions used their own protocols to collect whole blood in K2EDTA tubes. Collaborator samples were shipped for TCRbeta analysis as frozen whole blood, isolated PBMCs, or DNA extracted from either sample type. Note on this clone: Its antigen remains undetermined. No base quality information exists; no much larger clone differs at one position.

TCRbeta CDR3 regions were amplified from genomic DNA using the immunoSEQ Assay, a bias-controlled multiplex PCR. Per the authors' processing: Within the assay, amplification of reference gene primers was used to estimate how many nucleated cells each sample contained. Sequence reads were collapsed and filtered to measure the absolute abundance of every unique TCRbeta CDR3 rearrangement. Productive Simpson clonality was computed per sample as the square root of Simpson's diversity index over productive rearrangements. The clones in this table, taken by TCRdb from immuneACCESS, are in-frame only. Not every clone is retained; where verified, under half of the shortfall comes from an unresolved V gene, and the cause of the rest is unknown. That table supplies the V and J calls and clone size; D and trimming were determined from the DNA. The sample table shows tens of thousands of clones, and about 90% are seen once. The ten largest clones add up to about an eighth of the sample.

The study at large found these results: Clinical and demographic metadata were provided uncurated, with the amount varying by source and participant.

The CDR3 holds 14 amino acids from the cysteine to the phenylalanine. The retained sequence is limited to the CDR3, 42 bases, with the frame set at the first base. The germline V gene sets CDR1 to SGHRS and CDR2 to YFSETQ. The V end gives up 0 bases and the J end 6 bases, leaving 2 bases in the junction not matched to a gene. This TCR was sampled from a man at least 80 years old with acute or convalescent COVID-19. This receptor chain uses TRBV5-1 and TRBJ1-2; 10 middle bases align to TRBD1. The sample was peripheral blood. The nucleotide sequence reads TGCGCCAGCAGCTTGGCGACAGGGGGCGATGGCTACACCTTC. Its translation reads: CASSLATGGDGYTF.